The clone carrying this T cell receptor (beta chain) appeared many times. Its antigen is unknown. This specimen belongs to a study of molecular identifiers for immune sequencing clone quantification. Overall study results and limits: More than 97% of effector molecules, versus under 1% of naive-cell molecules, belonged to clones above 20 RNA copies.

V was cut by 5 bases and J by 2 bases, with 15 bases left in between. The CDR3 has 16 residues. Germline CDR1 SEHNR, CDR2 FQNEAQ (reference sequence). Previously described methods with listed TCR primers produced the bulk TCR libraries. Each CDR3 protein is one row after TCRdb ran MiXCR on the PCR reads. Seen here are 550,000 to 750,000 distinct CDR3 sequences, about 20% observed once, and the top ten hold approximately 0.9%. Material for sequencing was naive CD8+ T cells from blood, with Jurkat cell RNA spiked in. As for subset: FACS-sorted CD8+CD4-CCR7+CD45RA+ naive T cells. This receptor was taken from a human donor in good health. Some libraries in this study had Jurkat cell RNA spiked in. This chain connects TRBV7-9 to TRBJ1-4, with D possibly TRBD1 on 5 matching bases. CDR3 region: CASSRNPGSTNEKLFF. The CDR3 region has the DNA TGTGCCAGCAGCCGGAATCCAGGGTCGACTAATGAAAAACTGTTTTTT.